Listed below are T cell receptor beta chains from one sample, sequenced in a study of T cells after somatic rescue of genetic block. The method was immunoSEQ multiplex PCR; TCRdb's version includes in-frame clones alone and lacks a portion of them. The sample lists around 52,000 clones, around 96% occurring once. The sample consisted of peripheral blood mononuclear cells (PBMCs). The receptors stem from a child under three years old. Both conserved end residues are part of each CDR3. Fields, in order: clone size, D gene, V gene, J gene, CDR3 DNA, CDR3 protein. D genes are given only for firm matches. The size of a clone is reported for some rows only, either as once, few or many, or as a class for expanded clones.

NA	NA	TRBV18	TRBJ2-2	TGTGCCAGCTCACCACTAGCGAACACCGGGGAGCTGTTTTTT	CASSPLANTGELFF
NA	NA	TRBV10-3	TRBJ2-3	TGTGCCACCCGGGACAGCACAGATACGCAGTATTTT	CATRDSTDTQYF
NA	TRBD2	TRBV28	TRBJ2-3	TGTGCCAGCAAGCGGGGGGCAATAGGCACAGATACGCAGTATTTT	CASKRGAIGTDTQYF
NA	TRBD2	TRBV6-6	TRBJ2-3	TGTGCCAGCAGTTCCCTAGCGGGACCCACAGATACGCAGTATTTT	CASSSLAGPTDTQYF
NA	NA	TRBV21-1	TRBJ1-1	TGTGCCAGCCGAGACTCAAGTCTACTGAAAGCTTTCTTT	CASRDSSLLKAFF
NA	NA	TRBV7-2	TRBJ2-7	TGTGCCAGCAGCTCAGCGGGACATCTCTACGAGCAGTACTTC	CASSSAGHLYEQYF
once	TRBD2	TRBV7-9	TRBJ2-7	TGTGCCAGCACCTTCATTGGCCTAGCGGGAGTAGAGTACGAGCAGTACTTC	CASTFIGLAGVEYEQYF
NA	NA	TRBV27	TRBJ1-2	TGTGCCAGCAGTTTAAGTTCACCTAACTATGGCTACACCTTC	CASSLSSPNYGYTF
NA	NA	TRBV2	TRBJ1-2	TGTGCCAGCACTGGGCAGACCGAGGGCTACACCTTC	CASTGQTEGYTF
once	TRBD1	TRBV25-1	TRBJ2-7	TGTGCCAGCAGTAACCGGGACAGCTCCTACGAGCAGTACTTC	CASSNRDSSYEQYF
once	NA	TRBV4-2	TRBJ2-1	TGTGCCAGCAGCCAAGGATCTTCAGCGGGTACACGGTACAATGAGCAGTTCTTC	CASSQGSSAGTRYNEQFF
NA	NA	TRBV2	TRBJ1-5	TGTGCCAGCAGTGATTCAACAGAGAGCAATCAGCCCCAGCATTTT	CASSDSTESNQPQHF
once	NA	TRBV27	TRBJ1-5	TGTGCCAGCAGGCCTCGGGGTGATCGCAATCAGCCCCAGCATTTT	CASRPRGDRNQPQHF
NA	NA	TRBV7-2	TRBJ1-2	TGTGCCAGCAGCTTAGGCTACCCCGGCTATGGCTACACCTTC	CASSLGYPGYGYTF
NA	TRBD2	TRBV5-1	TRBJ2-1	TGCGCCAGCATTCCGACTAGCGGAACTGCCGGAAATGAGCAGTTCTTC	CASIPTSGTAGNEQFF
NA	NA	TRBV19	TRBJ2-1	TGTGCCAGTAGTTTAAGCGTCGAGCAGTTCTTC	CASSLSVEQFF
NA	TRBD1	TRBV6-1	TRBJ1-1	TGTGCCAGCAGGGGACAGGGGGTTAAGAACACTGAAGCTTTCTTT	CASRGQGVKNTEAFF
NA	NA	TRBV4-1	TRBJ2-5	TGCGCCAGCAGCGACTGGGGGGTAACAAAAGAGACCCAGTACTTC	CASSDWGVTKETQYF
NA	NA	TRBV7-2	TRBJ2-3	TGTGCCAGCAGCTTAGCGTCGCGGGGCCAAGATACGCAGTATTTT	CASSLASRGQDTQYF
NA	NA	TRBV7-2	TRBJ2-1	TGTGCCAGCAGCTCCCGGGACTCGCCCCCTGAGCAGTTCTTC	CASSSRDSPPEQFF
NA	NA	TRBV7-2	TRBJ2-3	TGTGCCAGCAGCTTAGTGACAAACACAGATACGCAGTATTTT	CASSLVTNTDTQYF
NA	NA	TRBV5-4	TRBJ2-1	TGTGCCAGCAGCTTGAGAGGGGGCTCCTACAATGAGCAGTTCTTC	CASSLRGGSYNEQFF
NA	TRBD2	TRBV2	TRBJ2-1	TGTGCCAGCAGAGACAGACTAGCAGTCCTTAATGAGCAGTTCTTC	CASRDRLAVLNEQFF
NA	NA	TRBV7-9	TRBJ2-5	TGTGCCAGCAGCTTAGACAGGGAGTGGGAGGAGACCCAGTACTTC	CASSLDREWEETQYF
NA	NA	TRBV19	TRBJ2-6	TGTGCCAGTAGTGTCCGGAACTCTGGGGCCAACGTCCTGACTTTC	CASSVRNSGANVLTF
NA	NA	TRBV10-3	TRBJ2-5	TGTGCCATCAGTGAGTCGAATAAAGAGACCCAGTACTTC	CAISESNKETQYF
NA	NA	TRBV7-2	TRBJ2-7	TGTGCCAGCAGCTTAGTAGGCGACGAGCAGTACTTC	CASSLVGDEQYF
NA	NA	TRBV6-1	TRBJ2-5	TGTGCCAGCAGTGACAGAACAGGGCACGGGGAGACCCAGTACTTC	CASSDRTGHGETQYF
NA	NA	TRBV27	TRBJ1-5	TGTGCCAGCAGTTACCGGGGAAGCAATCAGCCCCAGCATTTT	CASSYRGSNQPQHF
NA	TRBD1	TRBV19	TRBJ1-1	TGTGCCAGTAGTATCAGGACAGGGGGCACTGAAGCTTTCTTT	CASSIRTGGTEAFF
NA	NA	TRBV18	TRBJ2-2	TGTGCCAGCTCACCACAGGGGGCCGGGGAGCTGTTTTTT	CASSPQGAGELFF
NA	TRBD2	TRBV2	TRBJ2-7	TGTGCCAGCAGCCCGGGAGGGACTAGCTCCTACGAGCAGTACTTC	CASSPGGTSSYEQYF
NA	NA	TRBV6-1	TRBJ1-2	TGTGCCAGCAGTGAAGGAGGAACTAACTATGGCTACACCTTC	CASSEGGTNYGYTF
NA	NA	TRBV2	TRBJ2-7	TGTGCCAGCAGTGAATTTCGGGTAAGCGAGCAGTACTTC	CASSEFRVSEQYF
NA	TRBD2	TRBV4-1	TRBJ2-3	TGCGCCAGCAGCCAAGAAGTAGCGGGTGGCACAGATACGCAGTATTTT	CASSQEVAGGTDTQYF
NA	TRBD2	TRBV7-2	TRBJ2-2	TGTGCCAGCAGCTTAACTAGCGGGAGCACCGGGGAGCTGTTTTTT	CASSLTSGSTGELFF
NA	TRBD1	TRBV4-2	TRBJ1-6	TGTGCCAGCAGCCAAGAAGCAGGGGGGACAGTCGGTTCACCCCTCCACTTT	CASSQEAGGTVGSPLHF
NA	NA	TRBV7-2	TRBJ2-3	TGTGCCAGCAGCTTAGATTGGGATACGCAGTATTTT	CASSLDWDTQYF
NA	TRBD1	TRBV19	TRBJ2-1	TGTGCCAGTAGTATCCGGGACAGCTCCTACAATGAGCAGTTCTTC	CASSIRDSSYNEQFF
NA	TRBD1	TRBV19	TRBJ2-2	TGTGCCAGTAGTACAACAGGGGCCGGGGAGCTGTTTTTT	CASSTTGAGELFF
NA	TRBD2	TRBV7-3	TRBJ2-1	TGTGCCAGCAGCTCCTCACTAGCGGGAGGTTACAATGAGCAGTTCTTC	CASSSSLAGGYNEQFF
NA	NA	TRBV9	TRBJ2-3	TGTGCCAGCAGCGTAGCGGAGTCAGCAGATACGCAGTATTTT	CASSVAESADTQYF
NA	NA	TRBV2	TRBJ1-5	TGTGCCAGCAGTGAACGGAACAGCAATCAGCCCCAGCATTTT	CASSERNSNQPQHF
once	NA	TRBV11-3	TRBJ2-7	TGTGCCAGCAGCTTAGACAGCTCCTACGAGCAGTACTTC	CASSLDSSYEQYF
NA	NA	TRBV10-3	TRBJ2-3	TGTGCCATCAGTGCCAGCACAGATACGCAGTATTTT	CAISASTDTQYF
once	NA	TRBV5-6	TRBJ2-1	TGTGCCAGCCAGCTGTGGCAGAGCTCCTACAATGAGCAGTTCTTC	CASQLWQSSYNEQFF
once	NA	TRBV15	TRBJ1-5	TGTGCCACCAGCCCCGCAGTAATATACAGAGCTCAGCCCCAGCATTTT	CATSPAVIYRAQPQHF
once	NA	TRBV7-1	TRBJ2-7	TGTGCCAGCAGCCCTAGTTACCCTGGGGACGAGCAGTACTTC	CASSPSYPGDEQYF
NA	NA	TRBV10-1	TRBJ2-3	TGCGCCAGCAGTGAGAGCGGGAGCACAGATACGCAGTATTTT	CASSESGSTDTQYF
NA	TRBD2	TRBV5-1	TRBJ2-7	TGCGCCAGCAGCCCTATCACGGGACTAGCGGCCTACGAGCAGTACTTC	CASSPITGLAAYEQYF
NA	NA	TRBV4-1	TRBJ1-4	TGCGCCAGCAGCCAAGTTCAGAGTGCAACTAATGAAAAACTGTTTTTT	CASSQVQSATNEKLFF
NA	NA	TRBV30	TRBJ1-6	TGTGCCTGGAGATCGGTTTATTCACCCCTCCACTTT	CAWRSVYSPLHF
NA	NA	TRBV27	TRBJ1-4	TGTGCCAGCAGTTTATTCGGCAGGGTGACTAATGAAAAACTGTTTTTT	CASSLFGRVTNEKLFF
NA	NA	TRBV5-1	TRBJ2-1	TGCGCCAGCAGCCCATCGCCAGGGCGACAATACAATGAGCAGTTCTTC	CASSPSPGRQYNEQFF
NA	NA	TRBV28	TRBJ2-7	TGTGCCAGCAGTTTATACAGGAGCTCCTACGAGCAGTACTTC	CASSLYRSSYEQYF
NA	TRBD1	TRBV19	TRBJ2-4	TGTGCCAGTAGTATAATAGGGACAGGGGGCAACATTCAGTACTTC	CASSIIGTGGNIQYF
NA	NA	TRBV12-5	TRBJ1-1	TGTGCTAGTGTCCCAGCCGAAGGGACTGAAGCTTTCTTT	CASVPAEGTEAFF
NA	NA	TRBV7-6	TRBJ2-1	TGTGCCAGCAGCTTAGGGGACTTTCACAATGAGCAGTTCTTC	CASSLGDFHNEQFF
NA	TRBD1	TRBV4-3	TRBJ1-2	TGCGCCAGCAGCCAGACCGGGACAGGGGTCAGGGGCTACACCTTC	CASSQTGTGVRGYTF